One and the same sample provided the 23 T cell receptor beta chains below, sequenced in a study of neurological immune-mediated disorders. TCRdb passed the 5' RACE reads through MiXCR, listing each CDR3 protein once. Among 55,000 to 75,000 distinct CDR3 sequences listed, roughly 12% were seen once. The material sequenced was PBMCs. The source of these receptors is a woman aged 55 to 70 with HTLV-1-associated myelopathy (HAM/TSP).

This clonotype occurred many times. The chain recombines TRBV29-1 with TRBJ2-1; D might be TRBD2 (6 bases). CDR1 and CDR2 (germline): SQVTM, ANQGSEA. The CDR3 is made up of 14 amino acids. Trimming shortened V by 2 bases and J by 2 bases, and 10 bases separated the two germline ends. The DNA for the CDR3 is TGCAGCGTTGAAACGGGACTGGCCTACAATGAGCAGTTCTTC. Its translation: CSVETGLAYNEQFF.

CDR3 sequence reads: CASSLYQGTYGYTF. In nucleotides, the CDR3 is TGTGCCAGCAGTCTTTATCAGGGGACCTATGGCTACACCTTC. The chain joins TRBV14 to TRBJ1-2; possible D gene TRBD1, 6 bases. V lost 6 bases, J lost 4 bases, and 15 bases lay in between. The CDR3 is 14 residues long. CDR1 and CDR2 from the germline V gene are SGHDN and FVKESK.

In its sample, this clonotype was seen many times. The V and J genes are TRBV20-1 and TRBJ2-3, with 12 bases lining up with TRBD2. The trim removed 8 bases at V and 6 bases at J, leaving 6 bases unmatched. The CDR3 covers 13 residues. Germline-derived CDR1 and CDR2 are DFQATT and SNEGSKA (reference sequence). CDR3 amino acids: CSLLAGGFDTQYF. The CDR3 nucleotides read TGCAGTCTTCTAGCGGGAGGGTTTGATACGCAGTATTTT.

Concerning this clonotype itself: Since no conserved phenylalanine or tryptophan closes the CDR3, a read error is the likely cause. The V and J genes are TRBV5-1 and TRBJ2-1, with D tentatively TRBD1 (6 bases). CDR3 length: 16 residues. With 5 bases removed from V and 0 bases from J, the gap between germline ends came to 15 bases. The germline CDR1 and CDR2 sequences are SGHRS and YFSETQ. CDR3 DNA: TGCGCCAGCAGATTGATGGGACAAAGCTCCTACAATGAGCAGTTCGTC. This codes for CASRLMGQSSYNEQFV.

This clonotype showed up many times. The CDR3 spells CASSLGRSGGQPQHF. CDR3 nucleotides: TGTGCCAGCAGCTTAGGTAGATCTGGGGGTCAGCCCCAGCATTTT. V usage is TRBV5-5 and J usage is TRBJ1-5, with D perhaps matching TRBD1 (5 bases). There are 15 residues in the CDR3. Germline V gives CDR1 SGHKS, CDR2 YYEKEE (reference sequence). The V and J ends lost 2 bases and 6 bases respectively, with 15 bases between them.

In its sample, this clonotype was seen many times. The chain is built from TRBV6-5 and TRBJ2-7; D gene uncertain. The V end was cut by 8 bases, the J end by 1 base, with 12 bases between. The CDR3 runs to 13 residues. CDR1 and CDR2 (germline): MNHEY, SVGAGI. CDR3 region: CASRLKGSYEQYF. CDR3 in DNA: TGTGCCAGCCGGCTCAAAGGATCCTACGAGCAGTACTTC.

In this sample, this clonotype turned up many times. The chain joins TRBV10-3 to TRBJ2-5; 7 positions match TRBD2. V lost 0 bases to trimming and J lost 5 bases; unmatched junction nucleotides: 9. In germline, CDR1 is ENHRY, CDR2 SYGVKD. The CDR3 runs 16 residues. The CDR3 bases are TGTGCCATCAGTGAGTCGGGGGGAGGGCCCGGGGAGACCCAGTACTTC. It codes for CAISESGGGPGETQYF.

This clonotype was observed many times. CDR3 in amino acids: CASSSGATRTDTQYF. The CDR3 DNA sequence: TGTGCCAGCAGTTCGGGGGCTACTCGCACAGATACGCAGTATTTT. The chain couples TRBV12-3 or TRBV12-4 to TRBJ2-3; D assignment may be TRBD1 or TRBD2 (6 bases each). The CDR3 loop spans 15 amino acids. With 4 bases removed from V and 1 base from J, the gap between germline ends came to 12 bases.

This clonotype has at least ten counts. V and J are TRBV5-1 and TRBJ2-1; 7 bases agree with TRBD2. This CDR3 contains 15 residues. Trimming cost V 2 bases and J 1 base; bases outside gene matches: 3. The V gene's germline CDR1 is SGHRS and CDR2 YFSETQ. The CDR3 region has the DNA TGCGCCAGCAGCTTTCTAGCGGAATCCTACAATGAGCAGTTCTTC. Translation gives CASSFLAESYNEQFF.

This clonotype was counted ten times or more. The rearrangement links TRBV10-3 to TRBJ2-1, with TRBD2 matching 7 bases. This CDR3 spans 16 amino acids. The germline gives CDR1 ENHRY, CDR2 SYGVKD. The V and J ends lost 4 bases and 0 bases, in that order; junction bases with no gene match: 6. For the CDR3, the DNA is TGTGCCATCAGTGGGGGGGGTTTGAGCTCCTACAATGAGCAGTTCTTC. It yields the protein CAISGGGLSSYNEQFF.

This clonotype occurred many times. This chain links TRBV5-8 with TRBJ2-7, with D maybe TRBD1 (7 bases). V was shortened by 0 bases and J by 0 bases, with 19 bases between the two germline ends. This CDR3 region has 18 residues. Germline V lookup: CDR1 SGHTS, CDR2 YDEGEE. Here the CDR3 reads CASSLDAGGRRSSYEQYF. In nucleotides, the CDR3 is TGTGCCAGCAGCTTGGATGCAGGGGGGCGTCGTAGCTCCTACGAGCAGTACTTC.

This clonotype is categorized as medium-sized. As DNA, the CDR3 is TGCAGTGCTAGTCGGGGCATCGACAATGAGCAGTTCTTC. Translation gives CSASRGIDNEQFF. This chain links TRBV20-1 with TRBJ2-1; TRBD1 or TRBD2 may be the D gene (5 bases each). CDR3 length: 13 amino acids. The germline V and J ends were trimmed by 3 bases and 5 bases, with 11 bases remaining between them. Germline loops: CDR1 DFQATT, CDR2 SNEGSKA (reference sequence).

The rearrangement links TRBV20-1 to TRBJ2-5, with 9 nucleotides matching TRBD2. Germline V lookup: CDR1 DFQATT, CDR2 SNEGSKA (reference sequence). The CDR3 loop spans 13 amino acids. CDR3 sequence reads: CTPGVAGEETQYF. The DNA for the CDR3 is TGCACCCCCGGGGTAGCGGGAGAGGAGACCCAGTACTTC.

To note about this clonotype: Mismatch with germline at one junction end may stem from a read error. The J gene is TRBJ2-7, the V gene TRBV12-3 or TRBV12-4, with TRBD2 matching 7 bases. There are 14 residues in the CDR3. CDR3 DNA sequence: TGTGCCTGCAGCATAAGCGGGACCACACCCGAGCAGTACTTC. It is translated as CACSISGTTPEQYF.

This clonotype was counted ten times or more. As DNA, the CDR3 is TGTGCCAGCAGCCAAGATCGGCGTTCTGGAAACACCATATATTTT. As protein: CASSQDRRSGNTIYF. The chain joins TRBV3-1 to TRBJ1-3; D remains ambiguous. The CDR3 has 15 amino acids. CDR1 LGHDT and CDR2 YNNKEL come from the germline V gene (reference sequence). Trimming removed 0 bases at V and 1 base at J, with 7 bases between.

Ten or more counts support this clonotype. The chain carries TRBV20-1 and TRBJ1-1, with a possible D match to TRBD1 (6 bases). The CDR3 is made up of 15 amino acids. Germline CDR1 and CDR2: DFQATT and SNEGSKA (reference sequence). Deletions cut 0 bases from V and 10 bases from J, with 21 bases between. The CDR3 here is CSARDGLRGNFAAFF. In nucleotides, the CDR3 is TGCAGTGCTAGAGATGGACTGAGGGGGAACTTCGCAGCTTTCTTT.

This clonotype was seen ten or more times. The chain joins TRBV5-1 to TRBJ2-7, with 8 bases that match TRBD2. The CDR3 spans 18 residues. The V gene's germline CDR1 is SGHRS and CDR2 YFSETQ. V gave up 0 bases and J gave up 1 base; unmatched junction bases: 12. The CDR3 loop is CASSLASPGGPESYEQYF. The DNA for the CDR3 is TGCGCCAGCAGCTTGGCATCCCCGGGAGGGCCGGAGTCCTACGAGCAGTACTTC.

Only a few counts were recorded for this clonotype. This chain connects TRBV5-6 to TRBJ2-2, with 9 nucleotides matching TRBD2. The CDR3 has 15 residues. The junction had 3 bases not matched to a gene; V was cut back by 3 bases and J by 3 bases. CDR1 and CDR2 (germline): SGHDT, YYEEEE. The CDR3 region is CASSSLAGYTGELFF. DNA of the CDR3: TGTGCCAGCAGCTCTCTAGCGGGGTACACCGGGGAGCTGTTTTTT.

The genes are TRBV20-1 and TRBJ2-1, with TRBD2 matching 9 bases. The V segment lost 4 bases and the J segment 1 base; nucleotides outside the gene matches: 5. Germline loops: CDR1 DFQATT, CDR2 SNEGSKA (reference sequence). The CDR3 has 15 amino acids. The CDR3 sequence is CSAMGAGGSYNEQFF. In nucleotides, the CDR3 is TGCAGTGCTATGGGAGCGGGAGGATCCTACAATGAGCAGTTCTTC.

This clonotype was counted at least ten times. The V gene is TRBV2, the J gene TRBJ2-1; 8 nucleotides match TRBD1. After removal of 7 bases from V and 10 bases from J, the junction contained 12 bases not matched to a gene. CDR3 length equals 14 residues. Germline-derived CDR1 and CDR2 are SNHLY and FYNNEI. The CDR3 nucleotides are TGTGCCAGCAAGCCGGGACAGGCCTGGGCCGAGCAGTTCTTC. Protein: CASKPGQAWAEQFF.

This clonotype was seen many times. V usage is TRBV4-1 and J usage is TRBJ2-7; 9 bases line up with TRBD1. From germline, CDR1 is MGHRA and CDR2 YSYEKL. The CDR3 spans 15 residues. The V and J ends lost 3 bases and 6 bases, in that order; junction bases with no gene match: 9. The DNA of the CDR3 is TGCGCCAGCAGCCATCCGGGACAGGGAATATTCGAGCAGTACTTC. Its translation is CASSHPGQGIFEQYF.

The table lists this clonotype with many counts. This rearrangement joins TRBV28 to TRBJ2-7, with no clear D. Germline values: CDR1 MDHEN, CDR2 SYDVKM. Trimming cost V 4 bases and J 2 bases, with 6 bases left between them. The CDR3 loop spans 12 amino acids. The CDR3 nucleotides read TGTGCCAGCAGTTCAGACACCTACGAGCAGTACTTC. Translating it yields CASSSDTYEQYF.

At least ten counts were recorded for this clonotype. The genes are TRBV21-1 and TRBJ2-1; TRBD1 is taken as the D call from the table, unchecked against the DNA. TRBV21-1 is listed as a pseudogene. CDR3 length: 15 residues. CDR3: CASRGPSFSYNEQFF. The CDR3 coding sequence is TGTGCCAGCCGGGGGCCAAGCTTCTCCTACAATGAGCAGTTCTTC.